This T cell receptor (beta chain) was sequenced for a study of ipilimumab plus nivolumab after autologous stem cell transplantation (dated by TCRdb to the early 2020s). The study in broad terms: The median number of doses received by trial patients was four or five for ipilimumab and 8 for nivolumab. Patients in the trial were undergoing autologous transplant and had high-risk diffuse large B cell lymphoma, mature T cell lymphoma, or multiple myeloma. The intent-to-treat population of the trial was made up of a few dozen patients. The myeloma cohort included high-risk transplant-naive patients and patients relapsing within 3 years of a first autologous transplant.

A remark on this clone: No cognate antigen has been identified for it. The record has no base qualities; no much larger clone is one base away.

Broader findings and caveats from the paper: The authors concluded that, as post-transplant consolidation, combined checkpoint inhibition appeared tolerable. Per the authors, a biologic rationale for further study of the post-transplant checkpoint inhibition approach was offered by T cell receptor repertoire, regulatory T cell phenotype and gut microbiota profiles.

The CDR3 starts with the cysteine, ends with the phenylalanine, and has 15 residues. The read is trimmed to its CDR3 DNA, 45 bases read in frame from base 1. CDR1 MNHNY and CDR2 SVGAGI were looked up in the germline V gene (reference sequence). V was cut back by 6 bases and J by 5 bases, leaving a gap of 17 bases between them. Library construction relied on the immunoSEQ multiplex PCR assay. This is the immuneACCESS table as TCRdb keeps it, with only in-frame sequences that have V and J called. A part of the clones is gone; compared with another copy, unresolved V genes explain less than half, and the rest is unexplained. The sample table contains about 40,000 clones; only one count was recorded for around 93% of them. The ten biggest clones cover under 1% of the sample. Checkpoint therapy was initiated 14 to 28 days after autologous transplant, and ipilimumab was administered at 1 mg/kg intravenously on day 1 of selected weeks. Patients received nivolumab at 3 mg/kg intravenously on day 1 of weeks 1, 4, 7, 10, and every two weeks through week 26. The study was a Phase Ib clinical trial testing combined checkpoint inhibition with ipilimumab and nivolumab as consolidation after autologous stem cell transplantation.

This chain joins TRBV6-6 to TRBJ1-3; perhaps TRBD1 is the D gene, with 5 bases matching. This receptor was obtained from a male donor with multiple myeloma. The specimen was PBMCs, collected in a trial of ipilimumab plus nivolumab as post-transplant consolidation. The CDR3: CASRPYGDFRNTIYF. The nucleotide sequence reads as follows: TGTGCCAGCAGACCCTATGGGGACTTCCGAAACACCATATATTTT.